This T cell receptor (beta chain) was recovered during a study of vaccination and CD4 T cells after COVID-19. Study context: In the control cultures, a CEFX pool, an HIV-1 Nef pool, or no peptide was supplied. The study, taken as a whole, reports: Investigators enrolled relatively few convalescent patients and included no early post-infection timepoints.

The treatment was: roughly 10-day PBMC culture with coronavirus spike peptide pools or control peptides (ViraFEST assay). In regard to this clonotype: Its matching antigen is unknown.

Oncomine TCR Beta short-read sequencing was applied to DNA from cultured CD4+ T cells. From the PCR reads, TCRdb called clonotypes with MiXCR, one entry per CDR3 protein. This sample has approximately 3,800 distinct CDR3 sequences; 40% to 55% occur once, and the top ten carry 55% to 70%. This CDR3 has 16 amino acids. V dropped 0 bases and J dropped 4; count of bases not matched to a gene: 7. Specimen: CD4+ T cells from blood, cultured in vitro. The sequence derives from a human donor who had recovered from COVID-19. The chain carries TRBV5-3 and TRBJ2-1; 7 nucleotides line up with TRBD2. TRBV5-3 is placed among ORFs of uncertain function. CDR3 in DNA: TGTGCCAGAAGCTTGGGGCTAGCGGACAATTACAATGAGCAGTTCTTC. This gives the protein CARSLGLADNYNEQFF.